A selection of T cell receptor beta chains follows, all from one sample in a study of response to subunit inactivated influenza vaccine. Using its own MiXCR run on the RT-PCR reads, TCRdb lists one record per CDR3 protein. The data contain 630,000 or so distinct CDR3 sequences, more than 15% of them seen just once; the ten biggest clones take up roughly 11%. The sequenced sample was PBMCs from blood, obtained approximately 13 days after vaccination. Source of these receptors: a man aged 50-60 years who received an inactivated influenza vaccine. CDR3s include the opening cysteine and the closing phenylalanine or tryptophan. A D gene is named only where the DNA matches it firmly. Expanded clones are given a class, and other clones once, few, many or no size at all.

clone_size j_call cdr3_length v_call d_call cdr3_nt cdr3_aa
few TRBJ2-7 12 TRBV18 . TGTGCCAGCTCACGATCGGGGCGCGAGCAGTACTTC CASSRSGREQYF
. TRBJ2-7 13 TRBV4-1 . TGCGCCAGCAGCCACCAGGGTAACTACGAGCAGTACTTC CASSHQGNYEQYF
. TRBJ2-1 15 TRBV18 . TGTGCCAGCTCACCACCAGGCATTAGGGGAGGTGAGCAGTTCTTC CASSPPGIRGGEQFF
many TRBJ2-7 15 TRBV20-1 TRBD2 TGCAGTGCTATTTCTCTAGCGGGAGCTTCCTACGAGCAGTACTTC CSAISLAGASYEQYF
. TRBJ1-5 14 TRBV24-1 . TGTGCCACCAGTGACAGGTTTAGCAATCAGCCCCAGCATTTT CATSDRFSNQPQHF
few TRBJ2-2 13 TRBV30 . TGTGCCTGGAGTGTCGTTCTCACCGGGGAGCTGTTTTTT CAWSVVLTGELFF
few TRBJ1-1 16 TRBV25-1 TRBD1 TGTGCCAGCAGTGAATGGGACAGCGATCTGAACACTGAAGCTTTCTTT CASSEWDSDLNTEAFF
few TRBJ2-7 14 TRBV9 TRBD2 TGTGCCAGCAGCGCGGGAGGGGGGCGTCACGAGCAGTACTTC CASSAGGGRHEQYF
few TRBJ1-1 16 TRBV4-1 . TGCGCCAGCAGCCAAGAAGGGGCGATGATGAACACTGAAGCTTTCTTT CASSQEGAMMNTEAFF
many TRBJ2-3 11 TRBV25-1 . TGTGCCAGCAGGCTCACAGATACGCAGTATTTT CASRLTDTQYF
few TRBJ2-2 17 TRBV28 . TGTGCCAGCAGTTCTCTAGGGATCAGGAAGAACACCGGGGAGCTGTTTTTT CASSSLGIRKNTGELFF
few TRBJ1-1 16 TRBV18 . TGTGCCAGCTCAAGAAACCAGGGGCGAGGGAACACTGAAGCTTTCTTT CASSRNQGRGNTEAFF
few TRBJ1-4 17 TRBV15 . TGTGCCACCAGCAGAGATCCGGCAGGACTTACTAATGAAAAACTGTTTTTT CATSRDPAGLTNEKLFF
. TRBJ1-5 13 TRBV6-2/TRBV6-3 . TGTGCCAGCAGACGAACACAGCTTCAGCCCCAGCATTTT CASRRTQLQPQHF
few TRBJ1-1 16 TRBV6-2/TRBV6-3 . TGTGCCAGCAGACTTAAATTCAGGCCCATGAACACTGAAGCTTTCTTT CASRLKFRPMNTEAFF
few TRBJ1-2 11 TRBV29-1 . TGCAGCGTTGAGGGAGGAGGTGGCTACACCTTC CSVEGGGGYTF
. TRBJ2-3 15 TRBV7-2 . TGTGCCAGCAGCTTCGGAGGCGGGAATGCAGATACGCAGTATTTT CASSFGGGNADTQYF
few TRBJ2-1 18 TRBV11-2 . TGTGCCAGCAGCTTAGTTGTGGGGAGGGGGGGCCCGGACAATGAGCAGTTCTTC CASSLVVGRGGPDNEQFF
. TRBJ1-1 11 TRBV2 TRBD1 TGTGCCAGCACCAGGGGGAGAGAAGCTTTCTTT CASTRGREAFF
many TRBJ1-1 14 TRBV4-3 . TGCGCCAGCAGCCAAGATTCGGGGAACACTGAAGCTTTCTTT CASSQDSGNTEAFF
few TRBJ1-5 15 TRBV6-1 . TGTGCCAGCAGTCGGTCGGGGGGGGAGGGACAGCCCCAGCATTTT CASSRSGGEGQPQHF
. TRBJ2-1 16 TRBV10-3 TRBD2 TGTGCCATCAGTGCACTAGCGAATAGCTCCTACAATGAGCAGTTCTTC CAISALANSSYNEQFF
. TRBJ2-1 15 TRBV30 TRBD2 TGTGCCTGGAGTGGGGGAGCGGGACCCCACAATGAGCAGTTCTTC CAWSGGAGPHNEQFF
many TRBJ2-3 16 TRBV27 TRBD2 TGTGCCAGCAGCTCACTAGCGGGAGCTCACACAGATACGCAGTATTTT CASSSLAGAHTDTQYF
. TRBJ2-1 16 TRBV28 . TGTGCCAGCAGCTTATGGCTGTCGAGCTCCTACAATGAGCAGTTCTTC CASSLWLSSSYNEQFF
. TRBJ1-1 15 TRBV10-2 . TGCGCCAGCAGTGAGTCATCGGGGCTTGGGACTGAAGCTTTCTTT CASSESSGLGTEAFF
. TRBJ2-1 14 TRBV6-2/TRBV6-3 TRBD2 TGTGCCAGCAGTGGGGCGGGAGGACCGAATGAGCAGTTCTTC CASSGAGGPNEQFF
. TRBJ2-1 17 TRBV21-1 . TGTGCCAGCAGCAAAATAGGAGCGGGAAGGGGGTACAATGAGCAGTTCTTC CASSKIGAGRGYNEQFF